The T cell receptor (beta chain) under discussion was sequenced for a study of T cells in narcolepsy. General study results and limits: Autoreactive HCRT-specific and TRIB2-specific clonotypes were marked in same-patient CSF-versus-blood CD4+ comparisons. Blood of same and different patients, but not healthy controls, reportedly held recurring autoreactive clonotypes. In some patient and control memory CD4+ samples, autoreactive clones were absent.

The method was immunoSEQ multiplex PCR; TCRdb's version includes in-frame clones alone and lacks a portion of them. The sample holds under 40,000 clones, about 85% seen once. There are 23 residues in the CDR3. This clone was counted a few times. Its target is unknown. The specimen sequenced was CD45RA- memory CD4+ T cells from PBMCs. J is TRBJ1-5 and V is TRBV21-1. TRBV21-1 constitutes a pseudogene. This clonotype was obtained from a human donor with narcolepsy. CDR3 DNA sequence: TGTGCCAGCAATTCCGGAAAGATATCTCGGAAACCTAGGAGGCTTTATAGCAATCAGCCCCAGCATTTT. As protein: CASNSGKISRKPRRLYSNQPQHF.